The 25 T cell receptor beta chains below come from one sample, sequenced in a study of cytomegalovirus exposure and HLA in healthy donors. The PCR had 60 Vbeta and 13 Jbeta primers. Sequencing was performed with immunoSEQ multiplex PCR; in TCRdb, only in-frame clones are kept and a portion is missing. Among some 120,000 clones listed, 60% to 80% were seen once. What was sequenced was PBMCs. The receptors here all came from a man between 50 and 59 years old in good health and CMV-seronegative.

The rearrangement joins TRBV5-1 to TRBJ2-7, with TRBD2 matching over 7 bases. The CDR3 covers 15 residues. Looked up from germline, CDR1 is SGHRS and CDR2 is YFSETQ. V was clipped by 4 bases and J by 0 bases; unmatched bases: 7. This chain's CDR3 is CASSRSGGSSYEQYF. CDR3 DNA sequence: TGCGCCAGCAGCCGCTCCGGGGGGAGCTCCTACGAGCAGTACTTC.

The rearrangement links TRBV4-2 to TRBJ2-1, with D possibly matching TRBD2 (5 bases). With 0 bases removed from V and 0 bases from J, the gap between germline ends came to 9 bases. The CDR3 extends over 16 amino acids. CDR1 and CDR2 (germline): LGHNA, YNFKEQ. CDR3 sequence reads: CASSQEEGSSYNEQFF. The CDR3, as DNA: TGTGCCAGCAGCCAAGAAGAGGGCAGCTCCTACAATGAGCAGTTCTTC.

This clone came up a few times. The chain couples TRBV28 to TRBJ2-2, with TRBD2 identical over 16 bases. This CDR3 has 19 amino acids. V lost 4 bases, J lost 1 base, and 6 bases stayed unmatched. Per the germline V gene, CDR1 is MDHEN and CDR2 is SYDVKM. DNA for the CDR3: TGTGCCAGCAGTTCGCCGGGACTAGCGGGAGGGCAGAACACCGGGGAGCTGTTTTTT. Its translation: CASSSPGLAGGQNTGELFF.

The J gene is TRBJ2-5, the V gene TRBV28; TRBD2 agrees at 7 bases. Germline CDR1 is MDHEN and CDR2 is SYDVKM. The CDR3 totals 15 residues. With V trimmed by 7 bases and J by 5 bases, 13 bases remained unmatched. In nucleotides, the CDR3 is TGTGCCAGCAAAGAAGGAGCGGGATTTCAGGAGACCCAGTACTTC. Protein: CASKEGAGFQETQYF.

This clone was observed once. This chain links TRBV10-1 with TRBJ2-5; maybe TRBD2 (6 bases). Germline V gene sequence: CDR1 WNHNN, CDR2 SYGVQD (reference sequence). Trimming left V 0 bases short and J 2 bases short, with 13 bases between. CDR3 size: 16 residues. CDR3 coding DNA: TGCGCCAGCAGTGAGTCGGGCGGGGTTGGGCAAGAGACCCAGTACTTC. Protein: CASSESGGVGQETQYF.

Here the CDR3 DNA reads TGTGCCAGTAGTATTTTGGGTCAGGGGGTCGGAACTCAGCCCCAGCATTTT. It translates to CASSILGQGVGTQPQHF. The chain couples TRBV19 to TRBJ1-5; 7 bases are a match to TRBD1. Trimming at V came to 3 bases and at J to 6 bases, leaving 14 bases not matched to a gene. Germline V gives CDR1 LNHDA, CDR2 SQIVND (reference sequence). The CDR3 is 17 residues long.

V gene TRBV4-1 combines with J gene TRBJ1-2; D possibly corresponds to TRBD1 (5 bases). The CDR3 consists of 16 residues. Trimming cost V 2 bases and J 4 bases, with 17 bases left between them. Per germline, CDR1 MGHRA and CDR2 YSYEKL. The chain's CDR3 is CASSQPFGGKLYGYTF. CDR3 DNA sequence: TGCGCCAGCAGCCAACCGTTCGGGGGGAAACTCTATGGCTACACCTTC.

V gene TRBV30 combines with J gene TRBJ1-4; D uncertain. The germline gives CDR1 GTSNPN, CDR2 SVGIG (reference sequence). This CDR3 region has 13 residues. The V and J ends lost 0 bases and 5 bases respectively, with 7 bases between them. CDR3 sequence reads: CAWSVQNNEKLFF. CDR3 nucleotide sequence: TGTGCCTGGAGTGTACAGAACAATGAAAAACTGTTTTTT.

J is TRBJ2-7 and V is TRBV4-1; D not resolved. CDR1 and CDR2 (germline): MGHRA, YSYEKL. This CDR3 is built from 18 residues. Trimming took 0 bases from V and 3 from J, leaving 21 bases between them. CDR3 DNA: TGCGCCAGCAGCCAAGATCCCGGTGAGGCCTTCTTCATCTACGAGCAGTACTTC. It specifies CASSQDPGEAFFIYEQYF.

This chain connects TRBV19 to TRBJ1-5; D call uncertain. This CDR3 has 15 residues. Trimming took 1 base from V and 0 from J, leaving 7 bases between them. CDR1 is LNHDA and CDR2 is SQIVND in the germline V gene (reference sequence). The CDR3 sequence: CASSIGAYSNQPQHF. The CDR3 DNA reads TGTGCCAGTAGTATAGGGGCGTATAGCAATCAGCCCCAGCATTTT.

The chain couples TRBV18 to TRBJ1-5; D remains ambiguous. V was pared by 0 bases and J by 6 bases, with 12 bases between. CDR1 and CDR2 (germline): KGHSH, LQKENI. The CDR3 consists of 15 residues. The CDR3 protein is CASSPPAGVGQPQHF. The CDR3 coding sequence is TGTGCCAGCTCACCACCGGCGGGTGTCGGTCAGCCCCAGCATTTT.

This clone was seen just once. The CDR3 loop reads CAISDRPPGETRNTIYF. The CDR3 region has the DNA TGTGCCATCAGCGACAGACCTCCAGGGGAGACTAGAAACACCATATATTTT. V is TRBV10-3 and J is TRBJ1-3, with a possible D match to TRBD1 (6 bases). Germline CDR1 is ENHRY and CDR2 is SYGVKD. CDR3 length: 17 residues. Trimming shortened V by 6 bases and J by 5 bases, and 23 bases separated the two germline ends.

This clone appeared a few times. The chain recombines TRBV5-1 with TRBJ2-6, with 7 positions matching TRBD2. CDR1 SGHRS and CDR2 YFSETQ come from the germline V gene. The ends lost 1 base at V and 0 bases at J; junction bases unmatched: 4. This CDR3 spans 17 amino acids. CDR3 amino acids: CASSLRAGSSGANVLTF. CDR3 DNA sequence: TGCGCCAGCAGCTTGCGAGCGGGATCCTCTGGGGCCAACGTCCTGACTTTC.

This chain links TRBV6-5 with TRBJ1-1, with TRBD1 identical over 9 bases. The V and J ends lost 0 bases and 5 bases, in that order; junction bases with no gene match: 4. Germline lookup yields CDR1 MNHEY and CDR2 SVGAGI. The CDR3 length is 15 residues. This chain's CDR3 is CASSYSGTGRTEAFF. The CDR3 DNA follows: TGTGCCAGCAGTTACTCTGGGACAGGGAGGACTGAAGCTTTCTTT.

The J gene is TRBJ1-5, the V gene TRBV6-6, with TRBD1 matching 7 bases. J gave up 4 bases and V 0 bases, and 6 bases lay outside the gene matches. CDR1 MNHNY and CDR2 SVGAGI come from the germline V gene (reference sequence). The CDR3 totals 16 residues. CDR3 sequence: CASSYSPGGWNQPQHF. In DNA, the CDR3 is TGTGCCAGCAGTTACTCCCCAGGGGGATGGAATCAGCCCCAGCATTTT.

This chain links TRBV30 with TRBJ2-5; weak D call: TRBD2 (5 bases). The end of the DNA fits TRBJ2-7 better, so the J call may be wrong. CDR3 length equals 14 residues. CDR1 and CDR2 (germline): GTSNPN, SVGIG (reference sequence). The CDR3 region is CAWSTGQAAHEQYF. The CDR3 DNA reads TGTGCCTGGAGTACCGGCCAAGCGGCCCACGAGCAGTACTTC.

In DNA form, the CDR3 reads TGTGCCAGCAGTGAAGAGGGGAAGGATACGCAGTATTTT. It specifies CASSEEGKDTQYF. The chain uses TRBV2 and TRBJ2-3; D is perhaps TRBD1 (5 bases). Germline CDR1 reads SNHLY; CDR2 reads FYNNEI. Trimming cost V 1 base and J 6 bases, with 8 bases left between them. CDR3 length equals 13 residues.

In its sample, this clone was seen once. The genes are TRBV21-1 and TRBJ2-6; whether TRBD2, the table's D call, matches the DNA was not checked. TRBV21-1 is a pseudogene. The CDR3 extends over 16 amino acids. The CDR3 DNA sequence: TGTGCCAGCAATAGGAGGGGCCTCTCTGGGGCCAACGTCCTGACTTTC. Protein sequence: CASNRRGLSGANVLTF.

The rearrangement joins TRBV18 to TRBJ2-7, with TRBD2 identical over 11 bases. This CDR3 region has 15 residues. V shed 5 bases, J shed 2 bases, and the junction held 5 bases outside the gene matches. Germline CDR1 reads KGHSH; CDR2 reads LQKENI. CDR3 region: CASSTSGSSAYEQYF. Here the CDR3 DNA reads TGTGCCAGCTCAACTAGCGGGAGCAGCGCCTACGAGCAGTACTTC.

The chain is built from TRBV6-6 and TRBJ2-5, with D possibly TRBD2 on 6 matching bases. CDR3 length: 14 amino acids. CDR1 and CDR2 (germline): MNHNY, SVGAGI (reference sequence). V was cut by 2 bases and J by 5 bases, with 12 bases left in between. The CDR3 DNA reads TGTGCCAGCAGTTACGGAGGGAGCGGGGAGACCCAGTACTTC. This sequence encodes CASSYGGSGETQYF.

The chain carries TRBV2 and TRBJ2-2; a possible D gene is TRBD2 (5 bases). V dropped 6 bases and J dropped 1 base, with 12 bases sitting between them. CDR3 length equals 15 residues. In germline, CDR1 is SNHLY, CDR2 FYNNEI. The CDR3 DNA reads TGTGCCAGCAGCAATTCCGCGGGGAACACCGGGGAGCTGTTTTTT. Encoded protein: CASSNSAGNTGELFF. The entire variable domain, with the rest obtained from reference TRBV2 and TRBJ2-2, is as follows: EPEVTQTPSHQVTQMGQEVILRCVPISNHLYFYWYRQILGQKVEFLVSFYNNEISEKSEIFDDQFSVERPDGSNFTLKIRSTKLEDSAMYFCASSNSAGNTGELFFGEGSRLTVL.

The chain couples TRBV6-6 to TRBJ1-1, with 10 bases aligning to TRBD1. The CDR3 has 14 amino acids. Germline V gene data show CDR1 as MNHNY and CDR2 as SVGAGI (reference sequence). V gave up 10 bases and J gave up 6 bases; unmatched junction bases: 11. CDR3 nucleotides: TGTGCCACCATGACAGGGGGCGGGCGGCCTGAAGCTTTCTTT. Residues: CATMTGGGRPEAFF.

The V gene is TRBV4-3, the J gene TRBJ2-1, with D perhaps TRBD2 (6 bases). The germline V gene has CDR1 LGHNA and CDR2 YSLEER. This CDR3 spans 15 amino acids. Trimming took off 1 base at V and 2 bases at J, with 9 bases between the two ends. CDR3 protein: CASSQVAGPYNEQFF. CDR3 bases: TGCGCCAGCAGCCAAGTGGCGGGACCCTACAATGAGCAGTTCTTC.

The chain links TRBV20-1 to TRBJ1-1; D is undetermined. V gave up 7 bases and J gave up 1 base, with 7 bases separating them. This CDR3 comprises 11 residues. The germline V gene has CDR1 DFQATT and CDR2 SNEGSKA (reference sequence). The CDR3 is CSVPRNTEAFF. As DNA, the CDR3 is TGCAGTGTCCCGAGGAACACTGAAGCTTTCTTT.

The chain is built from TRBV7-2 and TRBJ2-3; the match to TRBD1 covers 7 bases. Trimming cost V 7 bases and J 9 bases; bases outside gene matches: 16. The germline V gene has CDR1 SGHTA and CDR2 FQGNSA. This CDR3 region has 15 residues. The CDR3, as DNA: TGTGCCAGCACTGACAGGGCCGGCCATATTGGGACGCAGTATTTT. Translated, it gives CASTDRAGHIGTQYF.